Reported below is one TCR beta chain. The antigen is undetermined. Only in-frame clones appear in the TCRdb table, and some are missing; sequencing was by immunoSEQ multiplex PCR. Among roughly 42,000 clones listed, approximately 64% were seen once. This sample is part of a study of PD-1 blockade in classical Hodgkin lymphoma. Following autologous stem cell transplantation, relapse occurred in every patient, and exposure to brentuximab vedotin varied. Overall study findings and caveats: As was reported, newly diagnosed patients showed lower baseline TCR diversity than healthy donors did. Compared with baseline, CD4+ but not CD8+ TCR diversity had risen significantly by C4D1.

Trimming cost V 5 bases and J 8 bases; bases outside gene matches: 7. CDR1 is SGHVS, CDR2 FQNEAQ, per germline. The CDR3 length is 13 residues. The material sequenced was peripheral blood mononuclear cells (PBMCs), taken at baseline. The chain combines TRBV7-8 with TRBJ2-7, with TRBD2 matching over 9 bases. This TCR derives from a human donor with classical Hodgkin lymphoma. This CDR3 is CASSTGTSQQQYF. In DNA form, the CDR3 reads TGTGCCAGCAGCACAGGGACTAGCCAACAGCAGTACTTC.